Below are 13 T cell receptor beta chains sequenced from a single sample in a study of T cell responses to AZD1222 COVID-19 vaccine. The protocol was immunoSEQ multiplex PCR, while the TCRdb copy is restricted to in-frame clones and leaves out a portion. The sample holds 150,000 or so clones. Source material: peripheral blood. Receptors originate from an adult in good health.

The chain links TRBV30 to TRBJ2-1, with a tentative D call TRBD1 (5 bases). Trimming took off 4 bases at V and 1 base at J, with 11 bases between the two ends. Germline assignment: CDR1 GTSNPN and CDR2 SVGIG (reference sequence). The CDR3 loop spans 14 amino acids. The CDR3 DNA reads TGTGCCTGGAACTCAGGGTTGTCCTACAATGAGCAGTTCTTC. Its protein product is CAWNSGLSYNEQFF.

In DNA form, the CDR3 reads TGTGCCAGCTCACCTGGCAGGGGCGGCAATCAGCCCCAGCATTTT. It codes for CASSPGRGGNQPQHF. V gene TRBV18 combines with J gene TRBJ1-5, with TRBD1 as a possible D gene (6 bases). The V and J ends lost 3 bases and 2 bases respectively, with 11 bases between them. The CDR3 is made up of 15 amino acids. CDR1 KGHSH and CDR2 LQKENI come from the germline V gene.

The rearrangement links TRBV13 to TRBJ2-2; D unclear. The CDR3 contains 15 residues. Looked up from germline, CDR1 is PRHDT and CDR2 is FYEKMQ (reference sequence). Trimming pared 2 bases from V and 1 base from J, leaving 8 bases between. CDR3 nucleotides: TGTGCCAGCAGCTTAAGAGGCGAGAACACCGGGGAGCTGTTTTTT. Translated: CASSLRGENTGELFF.

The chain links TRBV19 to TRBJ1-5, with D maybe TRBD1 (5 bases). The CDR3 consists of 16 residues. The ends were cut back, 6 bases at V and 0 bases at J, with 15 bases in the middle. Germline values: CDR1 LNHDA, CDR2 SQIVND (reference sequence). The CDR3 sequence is CASRDQGPFSNQPQHF. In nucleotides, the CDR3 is TGTGCCAGTAGGGATCAGGGACCGTTTAGCAATCAGCCCCAGCATTTT.

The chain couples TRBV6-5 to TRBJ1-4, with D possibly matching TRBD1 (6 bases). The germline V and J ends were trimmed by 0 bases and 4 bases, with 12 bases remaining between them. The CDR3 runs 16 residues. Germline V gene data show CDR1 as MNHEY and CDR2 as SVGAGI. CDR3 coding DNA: TGTGCCAGCAGTTACTCCCGGACAGCTGTTAATGAAAAACTGTTTTTT. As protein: CASSYSRTAVNEKLFF.

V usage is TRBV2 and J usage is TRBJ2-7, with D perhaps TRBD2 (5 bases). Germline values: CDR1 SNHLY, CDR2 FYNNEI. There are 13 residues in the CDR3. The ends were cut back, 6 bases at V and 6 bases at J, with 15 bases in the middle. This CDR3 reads CASRAPGLGEQYF. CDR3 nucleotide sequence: TGTGCCAGCAGGGCGCCGGGGTTGGGCGAGCAGTACTTC.

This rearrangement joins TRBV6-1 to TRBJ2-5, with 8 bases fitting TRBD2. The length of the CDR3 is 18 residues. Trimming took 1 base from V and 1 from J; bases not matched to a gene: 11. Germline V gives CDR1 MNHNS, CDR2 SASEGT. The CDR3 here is CASSEELRGGPSQETQYF. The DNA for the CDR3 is TGTGCCAGCAGTGAAGAACTCCGGGGGGGCCCTTCCCAAGAGACCCAGTACTTC.

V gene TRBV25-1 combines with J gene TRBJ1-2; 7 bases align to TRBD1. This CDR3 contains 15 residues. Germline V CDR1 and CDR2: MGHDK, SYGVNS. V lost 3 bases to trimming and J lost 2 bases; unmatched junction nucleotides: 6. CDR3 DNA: TGTGCCAGCAGTGATAACCGACAGGGAAACTATGGCTACACCTTC. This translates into CASSDNRQGNYGYTF.

CDR3 sequence (DNA): TGTGCCAGCAGACCTCCTGACAGGAAGCAGTTCTTC. This encodes CASRPPDRKQFF. The chain is built from TRBV28 and TRBJ2-1; the D gene is possibly TRBD1 (6 bases). The V end lost 6 bases, the J end lost 11 bases, and 14 bases lay between the germline ends. Germline CDR1 reads MDHEN; CDR2 reads SYDVKM. The length of the CDR3 is 12 residues.

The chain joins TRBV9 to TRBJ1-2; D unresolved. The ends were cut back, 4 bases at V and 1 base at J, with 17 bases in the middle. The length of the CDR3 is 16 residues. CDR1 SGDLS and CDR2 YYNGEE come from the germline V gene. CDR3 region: CASSPEGWNLNYGYTF. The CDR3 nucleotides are TGTGCCAGCAGCCCCGAAGGTTGGAACCTTAACTATGGCTACACCTTC.

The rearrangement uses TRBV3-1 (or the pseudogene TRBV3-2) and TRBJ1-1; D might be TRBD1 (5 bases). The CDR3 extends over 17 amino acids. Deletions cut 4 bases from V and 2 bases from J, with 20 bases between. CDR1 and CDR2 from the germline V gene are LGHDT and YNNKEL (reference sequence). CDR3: CASSPFLQAGGNTEAFF. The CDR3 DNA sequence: TGTGCCAGCAGCCCGTTTTTACAGGCCGGTGGAAACACTGAAGCTTTCTTT.

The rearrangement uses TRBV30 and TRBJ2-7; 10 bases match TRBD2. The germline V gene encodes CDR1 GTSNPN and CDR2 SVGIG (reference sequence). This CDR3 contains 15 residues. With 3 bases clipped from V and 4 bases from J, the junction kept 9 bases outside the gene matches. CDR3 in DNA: TGTGCCTGGAGCATACGCTCTAGCGGGGGATACGAGCAGTACTTC. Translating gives CAWSIRSSGGYEQYF. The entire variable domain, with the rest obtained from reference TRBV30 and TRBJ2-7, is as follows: SQTIHQWPATLVQPVGSPLSLECTVEGTSNPNLYWYRQAAGRGLQLLFYSVGIGQISSEVPQNLSASRPQDRQFILSSKKLLLSDSGFYLCAWSIRSSGGYEQYFGPGTRLTVT.

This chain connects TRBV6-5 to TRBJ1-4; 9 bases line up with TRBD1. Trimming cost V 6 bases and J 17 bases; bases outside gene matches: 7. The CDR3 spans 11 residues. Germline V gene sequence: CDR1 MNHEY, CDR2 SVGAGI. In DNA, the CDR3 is TGTGCCAGCAGCCACGGGGACAGGGCTTTTTTT. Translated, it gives CASSHGDRAFF.